This TCR beta chain was sequenced for a study of vaccination and CD4 T cells after COVID-19. Study details: Post-vaccination specimens were collected at a median of about 68 days following dose two (range 14 to 241). Overlapping spike peptides of SARS-CoV-2, HCoV-NL63, HCoV-OC43 and HCoV-229E stimulated the cells.

Worth noting for this clonotype: Its antigen remains unidentified.

At the Johns Hopkins FTIC core, DNA taken from cultured CD4+ T cells was sequenced by way of the Oncomine TCR Beta short-read assay. TCRdb used MiXCR to reprocess the PCR reads, holding one entry per CDR3 protein. This table has 9,500 to 15,000 distinct CDR3 sequences, roughly 44% appearing once. Study-wide findings and caveats: The median SARS-CoV-2-reactive clonotype number increased from around 19 to 38, without statistical significance.

The treatment denotes: roughly 11-day PBMC culture with coronavirus spike peptide pools or control peptides (ViraFEST assay). This clonotype was sampled from a human donor with COVID-19. Material for sequencing was cultured CD4+ T cells from blood.

As DNA, the CDR3 is TGTGCCAGCAGCGCCACACTGATCAACTATGGCTACACCTTC. Its protein is CASSATLINYGYTF. V gene TRBV9 combines with J gene TRBJ1-2, with D unresolved. The CDR3 extends over 14 amino acids. Between the trimmed V and J ends, which lost 3 bases and 2 bases, there was a span of 11 bases. Germline V gene lookup returns CDR1 SGDLS and CDR2 YYNGEE.